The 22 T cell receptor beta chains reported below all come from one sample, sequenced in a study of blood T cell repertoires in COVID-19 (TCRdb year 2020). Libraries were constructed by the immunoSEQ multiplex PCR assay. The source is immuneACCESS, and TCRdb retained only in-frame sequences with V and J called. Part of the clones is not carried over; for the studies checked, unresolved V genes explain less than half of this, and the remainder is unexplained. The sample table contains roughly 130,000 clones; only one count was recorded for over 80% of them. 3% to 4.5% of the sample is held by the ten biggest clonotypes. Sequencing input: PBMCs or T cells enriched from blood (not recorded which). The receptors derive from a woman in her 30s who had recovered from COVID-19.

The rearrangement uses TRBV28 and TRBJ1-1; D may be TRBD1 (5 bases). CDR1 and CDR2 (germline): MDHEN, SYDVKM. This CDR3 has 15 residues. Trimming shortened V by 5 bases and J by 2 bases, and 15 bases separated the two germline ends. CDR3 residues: CASSPTRGFNTEAFF. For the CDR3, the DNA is TGTGCCAGCAGTCCAACCCGGGGGTTTAACACTGAAGCTTTCTTT.

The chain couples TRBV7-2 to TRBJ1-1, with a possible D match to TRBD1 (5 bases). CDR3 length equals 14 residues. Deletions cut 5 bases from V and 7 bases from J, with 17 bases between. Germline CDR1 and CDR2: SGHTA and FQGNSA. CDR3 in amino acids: CASSVTDAGGEAFF. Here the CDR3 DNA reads TGTGCCAGCAGCGTTACCGACGCGGGGGGTGAAGCTTTCTTT.

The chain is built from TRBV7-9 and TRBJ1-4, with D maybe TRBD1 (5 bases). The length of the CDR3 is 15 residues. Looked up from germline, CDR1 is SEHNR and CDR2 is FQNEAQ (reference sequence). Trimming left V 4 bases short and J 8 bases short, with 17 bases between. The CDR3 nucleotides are TGTGCCAGCAGCTCTTACTCGACAGCAGCGGAAAAACTGTTTTTT. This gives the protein CASSSYSTAAEKLFF.

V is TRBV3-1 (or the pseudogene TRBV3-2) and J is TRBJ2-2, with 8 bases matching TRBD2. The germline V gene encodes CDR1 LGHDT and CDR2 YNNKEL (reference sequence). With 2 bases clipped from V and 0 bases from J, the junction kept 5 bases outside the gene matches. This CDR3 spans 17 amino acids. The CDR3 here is CASSQLASGSNTGELFF. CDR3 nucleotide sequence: TGTGCCAGCAGCCAACTGGCTAGCGGGTCGAACACCGGGGAGCTGTTTTTT.

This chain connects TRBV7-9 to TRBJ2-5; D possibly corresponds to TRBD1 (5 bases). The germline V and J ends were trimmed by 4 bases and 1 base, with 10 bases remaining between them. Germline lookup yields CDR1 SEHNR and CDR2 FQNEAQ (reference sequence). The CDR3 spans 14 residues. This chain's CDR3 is CASSWQGIQETQYF. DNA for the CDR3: TGTGCCAGCAGCTGGCAGGGCATCCAAGAGACCCAGTACTTC.

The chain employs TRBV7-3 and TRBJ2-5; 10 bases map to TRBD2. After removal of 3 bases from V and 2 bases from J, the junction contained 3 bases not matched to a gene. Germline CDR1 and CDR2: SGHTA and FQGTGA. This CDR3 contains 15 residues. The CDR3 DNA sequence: TGTGCCAGCAGCTTGGGTAGCGGGAGGCAAGAGACCCAGTACTTC. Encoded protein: CASSLGSGRQETQYF.

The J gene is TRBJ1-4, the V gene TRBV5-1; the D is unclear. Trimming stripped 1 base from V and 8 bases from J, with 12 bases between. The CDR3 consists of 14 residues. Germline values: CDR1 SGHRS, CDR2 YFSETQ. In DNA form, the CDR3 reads TGCGCCAGCAGCTTGAAGCTTGCGGAAGAAAAACTGTTTTTT. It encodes CASSLKLAEEKLFF. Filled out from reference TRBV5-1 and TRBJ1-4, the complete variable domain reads KAGVTQTPRYLIKTRGQQVTLSCSPISGHRSVSWYQQTPGQGLQFLFEYFSETQRNKGNFPGRFSGRQFSNSRSEMNVSTLELGDSALYLCASSLKLAEEKLFFGSGTQLSVL.

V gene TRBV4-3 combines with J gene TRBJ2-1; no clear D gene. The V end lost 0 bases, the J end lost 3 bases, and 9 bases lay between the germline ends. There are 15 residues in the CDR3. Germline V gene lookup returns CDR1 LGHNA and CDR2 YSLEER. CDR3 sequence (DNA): TGCGCCAGCAGCCAAGATGTATGGCTCTACAATGAGCAGTTCTTC. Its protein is CASSQDVWLYNEQFF.

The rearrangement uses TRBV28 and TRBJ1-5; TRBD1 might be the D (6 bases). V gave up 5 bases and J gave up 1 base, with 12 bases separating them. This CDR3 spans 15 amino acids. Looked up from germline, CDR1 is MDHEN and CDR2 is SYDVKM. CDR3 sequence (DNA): TGTGCCAGCAGTCTCACACAGGGAAGCAATCAGCCCCAGCATTTT. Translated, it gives CASSLTQGSNQPQHF.

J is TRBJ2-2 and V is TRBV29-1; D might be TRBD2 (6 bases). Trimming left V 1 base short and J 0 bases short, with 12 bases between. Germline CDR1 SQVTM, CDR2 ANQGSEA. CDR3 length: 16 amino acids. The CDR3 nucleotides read TGCAGCGTTGAAGGAGAGCGGGTTACGAACACCGGGGAGCTGTTTTTT. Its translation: CSVEGERVTNTGELFF.

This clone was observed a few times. The chain's CDR3 is CASSMTENYGYTF. CDR3 bases: TGTGCCAGCAGCATGACAGAAAACTATGGCTACACCTTC. The chain has TRBV5-5 and TRBJ1-2; a weak D match, TRBD1 (5 bases). The CDR3 spans 13 residues. Germline loops: CDR1 SGHKS, CDR2 YYEKEE (reference sequence). The germline V and J ends were trimmed by 4 bases and 2 bases, with 9 bases remaining between them.

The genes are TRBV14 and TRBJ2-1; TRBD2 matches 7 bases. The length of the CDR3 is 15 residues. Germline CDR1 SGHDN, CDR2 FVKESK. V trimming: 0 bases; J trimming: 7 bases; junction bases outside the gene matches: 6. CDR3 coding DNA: TGTGCCAGCAGCCAAGATCGGACTAGGAGTAATGAGCAGTTCTTC. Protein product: CASSQDRTRSNEQFF.

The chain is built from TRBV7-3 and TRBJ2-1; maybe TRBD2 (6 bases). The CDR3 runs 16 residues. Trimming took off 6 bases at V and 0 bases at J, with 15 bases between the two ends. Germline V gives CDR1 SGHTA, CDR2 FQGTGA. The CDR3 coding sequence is TGTGCCAGCAGTCTAAGCGGGCGAAGCTCCTACAATGAGCAGTTCTTC. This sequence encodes CASSLSGRSSYNEQFF.

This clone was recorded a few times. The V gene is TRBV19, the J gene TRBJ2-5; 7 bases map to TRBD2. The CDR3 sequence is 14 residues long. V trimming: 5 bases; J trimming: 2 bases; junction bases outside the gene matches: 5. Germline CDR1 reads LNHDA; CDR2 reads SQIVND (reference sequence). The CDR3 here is CASSGGGLQETQYF. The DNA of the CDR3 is TGTGCCAGTAGTGGCGGGGGACTTCAAGAGACCCAGTACTTC. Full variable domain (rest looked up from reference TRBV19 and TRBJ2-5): DGGITQSPKYLFRKEGQNVTLSCEQNLNHDAMYWYRQDPGQGLRLIYYSQIVNDFQKGDIAEGYSVSREKKESFPLTVTSAQKNPTAFYLCASSGGGLQETQYFGPGTRLLVL.

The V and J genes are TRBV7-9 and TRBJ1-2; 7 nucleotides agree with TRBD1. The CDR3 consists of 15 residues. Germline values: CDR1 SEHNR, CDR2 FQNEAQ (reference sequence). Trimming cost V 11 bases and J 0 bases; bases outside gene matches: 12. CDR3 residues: CAGSLPGQSNYGYTF. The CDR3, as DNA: TGTGCCGGGAGCCTACCGGGACAGTCTAACTATGGCTACACCTTC.

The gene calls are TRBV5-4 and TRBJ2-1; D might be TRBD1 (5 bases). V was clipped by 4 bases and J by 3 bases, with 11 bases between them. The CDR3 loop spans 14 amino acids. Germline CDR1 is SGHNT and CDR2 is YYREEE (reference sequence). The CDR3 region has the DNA TGTGCCAGCAGCGCCGCAAGGGGCTACAATGAGCAGTTCTTC. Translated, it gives CASSAARGYNEQFF.

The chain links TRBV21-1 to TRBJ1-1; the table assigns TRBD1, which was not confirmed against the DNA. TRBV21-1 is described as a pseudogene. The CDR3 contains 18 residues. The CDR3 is CASSKRPPPTGMNTEAFF. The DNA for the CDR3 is TGTGCCAGCAGCAAACGTCCCCCTCCGACAGGAATGAACACTGAAGCTTTCTTT.

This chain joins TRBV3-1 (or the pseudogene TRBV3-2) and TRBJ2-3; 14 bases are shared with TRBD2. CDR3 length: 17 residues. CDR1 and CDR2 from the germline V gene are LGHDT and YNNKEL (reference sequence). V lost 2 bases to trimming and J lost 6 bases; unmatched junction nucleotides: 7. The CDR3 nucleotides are TGTGCCAGCAGCCAACGCCGGACTAGCGGGAGGCCCGATACGCAGTATTTT. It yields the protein CASSQRRTSGRPDTQYF.

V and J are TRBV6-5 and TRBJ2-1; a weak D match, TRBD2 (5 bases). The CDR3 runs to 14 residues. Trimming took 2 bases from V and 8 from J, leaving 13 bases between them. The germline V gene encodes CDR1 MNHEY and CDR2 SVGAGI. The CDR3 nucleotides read TGTGCCAGCAGTTACGGACTCATGGCCGATGAGCAGTTCTTC. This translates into CASSYGLMADEQFF.

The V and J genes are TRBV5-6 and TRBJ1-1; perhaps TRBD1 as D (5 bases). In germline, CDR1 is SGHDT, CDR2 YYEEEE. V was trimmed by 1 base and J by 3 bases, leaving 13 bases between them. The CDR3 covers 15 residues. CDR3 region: CASSLNGGFDTEAFF. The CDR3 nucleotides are TGTGCCAGCAGCTTGAACGGGGGTTTTGACACTGAAGCTTTCTTT.

The CDR3 DNA is TGTGCCAGCAGTTTACGGGCAGGGCACGGCTACACCTTC. Translating gives CASSLRAGHGYTF. The V gene is TRBV28, the J gene TRBJ1-2, with D possibly being TRBD1 (5 bases). CDR3 length: 13 amino acids. Trimming cost V 2 bases and J 8 bases, with 12 bases left between them. From germline, CDR1 is MDHEN and CDR2 SYDVKM.

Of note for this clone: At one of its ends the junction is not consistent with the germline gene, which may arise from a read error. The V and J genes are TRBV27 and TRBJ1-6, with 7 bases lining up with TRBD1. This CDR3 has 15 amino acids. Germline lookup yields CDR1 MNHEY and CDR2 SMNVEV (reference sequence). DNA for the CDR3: TGTGCCACCAGTACGGACAGGTCCGGTCGCTCACCCCTCCACTTT. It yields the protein CATSTDRSGRSPLHF.